What follows is one TCR beta chain and its context. The antigen remains unidentified. Treatment in this sample: approximately 9-day PBMC culture with coronavirus spike peptide pools or control peptides (ViraFEST assay). These data originate in a study of vaccination and CD4 T cells after COVID-19. The wider study: Samples were taken after vaccination, a median of about 79 days after dose two, with a range of 14 to 241.

The Oncomine TCR Beta short-read assay sequenced DNA from cultured CD4+ T cells. TCRdb ran MiXCR on the PCR reads and lists one entry per CDR3 protein. The sample lists more than 20,000 distinct CDR3 sequences; about three quarters were seen once. V lost 5 bases to trimming and J lost 1 base, with 6 bases between them. The CDR3 has 12 amino acids. The germline V gene has CDR1 SEHNR and CDR2 FQNEAQ (reference sequence). The genes are TRBV7-9 and TRBJ2-7, with no clear D. The specimen was CD4+ T cells from blood, cultured in vitro. This sequence originates from a human donor who had recovered from COVID-19. CDR3 coding DNA: TGTGCCAGCAGCCCAGAATCCTACGAGCAGTACTTC. Amino acid sequence: CASSPESYEQYF.